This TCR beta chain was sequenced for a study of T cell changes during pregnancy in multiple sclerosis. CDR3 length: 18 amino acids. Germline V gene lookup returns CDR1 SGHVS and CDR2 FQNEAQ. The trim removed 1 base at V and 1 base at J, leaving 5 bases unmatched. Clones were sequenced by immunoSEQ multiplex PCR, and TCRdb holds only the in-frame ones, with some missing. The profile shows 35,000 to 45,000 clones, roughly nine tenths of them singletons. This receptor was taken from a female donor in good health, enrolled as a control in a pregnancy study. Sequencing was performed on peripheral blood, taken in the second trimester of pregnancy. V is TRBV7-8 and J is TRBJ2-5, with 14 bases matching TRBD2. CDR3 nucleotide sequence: TGTGCCAGCAGCTTAGAGGGACTAGCGGGAGTCTTCCAAGAGACCCAGTACTTC. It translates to CASSLEGLAGVFQETQYF.